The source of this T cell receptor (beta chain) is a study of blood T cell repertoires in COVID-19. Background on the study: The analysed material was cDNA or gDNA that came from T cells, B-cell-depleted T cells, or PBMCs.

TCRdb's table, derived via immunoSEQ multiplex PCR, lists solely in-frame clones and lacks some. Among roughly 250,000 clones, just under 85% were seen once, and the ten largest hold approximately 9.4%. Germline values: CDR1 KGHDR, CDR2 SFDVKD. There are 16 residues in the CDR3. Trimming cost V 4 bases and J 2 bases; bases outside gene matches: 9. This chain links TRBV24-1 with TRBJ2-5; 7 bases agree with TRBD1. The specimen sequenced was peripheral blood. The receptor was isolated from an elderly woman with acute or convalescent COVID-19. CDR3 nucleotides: TGTGCCACCAGTGACGCCGGGACAGCCGTACAAGAGACCCAGTACTTC. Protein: CATSDAGTAVQETQYF.